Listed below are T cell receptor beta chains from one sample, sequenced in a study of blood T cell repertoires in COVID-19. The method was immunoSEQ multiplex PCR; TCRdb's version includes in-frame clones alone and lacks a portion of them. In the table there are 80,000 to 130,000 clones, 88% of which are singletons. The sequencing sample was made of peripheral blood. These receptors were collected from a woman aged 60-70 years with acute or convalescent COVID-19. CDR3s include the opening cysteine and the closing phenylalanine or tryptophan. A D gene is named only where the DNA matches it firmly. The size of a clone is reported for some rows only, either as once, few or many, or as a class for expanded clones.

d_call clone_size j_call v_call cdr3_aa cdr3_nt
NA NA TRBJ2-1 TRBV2 CASRDYFYNEQFF TGTGCCAGCAGGGACTACTTCTACAATGAGCAGTTCTTC
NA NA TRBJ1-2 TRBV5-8 CASSFFTGSYGYTF TGTGCCAGCAGCTTTTTCACGGGAAGCTATGGCTACACCTTC
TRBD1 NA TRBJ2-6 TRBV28 CASSSTGNFGANVLTF TGTGCCAGCAGCTCGACAGGGAATTTTGGGGCCAACGTCCTGACTTTC
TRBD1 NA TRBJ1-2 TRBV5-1 CASSFDREAYTF TGCGCCAGCAGCTTCGACAGGGAAGCCTACACCTTC
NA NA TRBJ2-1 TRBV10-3 CAISESGGWYNEQFF TGTGCCATCAGTGAGTCAGGGGGATGGTACAATGAGCAGTTCTTC
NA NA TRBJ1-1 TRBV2 CASSQGANPNTEAFF TGTGCCAGCAGTCAAGGGGCCAACCCCAACACTGAAGCTTTCTTT
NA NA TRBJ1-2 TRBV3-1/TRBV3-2 CASSQDGRGGYTF TGTGCCAGCAGCCAAGATGGCCGGGGAGGCTACACCTTC
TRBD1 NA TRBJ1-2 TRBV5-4 CASTKTGAPSWGYTF TGTGCCAGCACGAAAACAGGGGCCCCCTCCTGGGGCTACACCTTC
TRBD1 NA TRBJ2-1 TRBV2 CAGDRDNEQFF TGTGCCGGAGACAGGGACAATGAGCAGTTCTTC
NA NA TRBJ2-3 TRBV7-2 CASSSRVGGGGRSDTQYF TGTGCCAGCAGCTCTAGAGTAGGGGGCGGGGGGCGGTCAGATACGCAGTATTTT
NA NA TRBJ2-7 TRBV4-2 CASSQDGATYEQYF TGTGCCAGCAGCCAAGACGGAGCGACCTACGAGCAGTACTTC
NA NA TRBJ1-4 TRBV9 CASSTRQATNEKLFF TGTGCCAGCAGCACCCGACAGGCAACTAATGAAAAACTGTTTTTT
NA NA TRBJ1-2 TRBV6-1 CASSDTGGYTF TGTGCCAGCAGTGACACGGGAGGCTACACCTTC
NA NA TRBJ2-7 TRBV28 CASSFGGRGNYEQYF TGTGCCAGCAGTTTCGGGGGGCGCGGAAACTACGAGCAGTACTTC
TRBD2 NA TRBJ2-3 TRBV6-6 CASSWTSGDTQYF TGTGCCAGCAGTTGGACTAGCGGAGATACGCAGTATTTT
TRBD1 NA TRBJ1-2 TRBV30 CAWRGVGTEYYGYTF TGTGCCTGGAGGGGGGTCGGGACAGAGTACTATGGCTACACCTTC
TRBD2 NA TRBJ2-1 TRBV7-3 CASSAIAGGPLLHNEQFF TGTGCCAGCAGCGCGATAGCGGGAGGGCCTTTACTACACAATGAGCAGTTCTTC
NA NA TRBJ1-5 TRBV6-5 CASSTTQPQHF TGTGCCAGCAGTACAACACAGCCCCAGCATTTT
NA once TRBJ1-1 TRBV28 CASSPPLGPEAFF TGTGCCAGCAGTCCACCCTTGGGGCCTGAAGCTTTCTTT
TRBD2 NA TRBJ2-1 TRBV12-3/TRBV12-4 CATKREGSNEQFF TGTGCCACCAAGCGGGAGGGCTCCAATGAGCAGTTCTTC
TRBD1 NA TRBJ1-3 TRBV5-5 CASSLARGADTIYF TGTGCCAGCAGCTTGGCCAGGGGGGCGGACACCATATATTTT
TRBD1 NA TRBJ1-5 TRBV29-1 CSVVTGGGQPQHF TGCAGCGTCGTTACAGGGGGCGGTCAGCCCCAGCATTTT
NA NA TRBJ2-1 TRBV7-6 CASSLGVGSSYNEQFF TGTGCCAGCAGCTTAGGCGTCGGGAGCTCCTACAATGAGCAGTTCTTC
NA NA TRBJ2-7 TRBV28 CASSTVYEQYF TGTGCCAGCTCGACAGTATACGAGCAGTACTTC
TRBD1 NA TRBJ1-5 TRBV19 CASSMGQKNQPQHF TGTGCCAGTAGTATGGGACAGAAGAATCAGCCCCAGCATTTT
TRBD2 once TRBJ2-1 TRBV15 CATSTTSGSGNEQFF TGTGCCACCAGCACAACTAGCGGGAGTGGCAATGAGCAGTTCTTC
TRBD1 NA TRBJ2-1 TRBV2 CASRGDRASSYNEQFF TGTGCCAGCAGGGGGGACAGGGCTAGCTCCTACAATGAGCAGTTCTTC
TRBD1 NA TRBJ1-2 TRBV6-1 CASSEGQGYGYTF TGTGCCAGCAGTGAGGGACAGGGCTATGGCTACACCTTC
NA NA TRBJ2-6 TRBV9 CASSPIAGANVLTF TGTGCCAGCAGCCCGATAGCTGGGGCCAACGTCCTGACTTTC
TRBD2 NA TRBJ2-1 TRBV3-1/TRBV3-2 CASSPGLAVGNEQFF TGTGCCAGCAGCCCGGGACTAGCAGTCGGGAATGAGCAGTTCTTC
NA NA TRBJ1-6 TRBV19 CASSITGTRVDSPLHF TGTGCCAGTAGTATAACCGGGACAAGAGTAGATTCACCCCTCCACTTT
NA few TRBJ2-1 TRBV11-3 CASSNRRAAYNEQFF TGTGCCAGCAGCAACCGGAGGGCGGCCTACAATGAGCAGTTCTTC
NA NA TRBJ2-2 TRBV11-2 CASSLVWHTGELFF TGTGCCAGCAGCTTAGTCTGGCACACCGGGGAGCTGTTTTTT
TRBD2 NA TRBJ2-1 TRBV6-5 CASSYSPSGSHNEQFF TGTGCCAGCAGTTACTCTCCTAGCGGGAGCCACAATGAGCAGTTCTTC
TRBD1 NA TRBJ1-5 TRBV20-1 CSASPPGQGYQPQHF TGCAGTGCTAGTCCTCCGGGACAGGGTTATCAGCCCCAGCATTTT
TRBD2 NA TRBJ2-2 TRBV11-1 CASREGYAGELFF TGTGCCAGCCGGGAGGGTTACGCCGGGGAGCTGTTTTTT
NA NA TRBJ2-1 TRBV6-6 CASSYDGSAYNEQFF TGTGCCAGCAGTTACGATGGTAGCGCCTACAATGAGCAGTTCTTC